This T cell receptor beta chain was captured by sequencing in a study of cytomegalovirus exposure and HLA in healthy donors. Study summary: Tens of millions of unique TCRs from HLA-typed donors were held in an early release of data. Study-level results: Three CMV-associated chains proved CMV antigen-specific in vitro.

This CDR3 comprises 15 residues. Germline CDR1 is KGHSH and CDR2 is LQKENI. V gave up 2 bases and J gave up 1 base; unmatched junction bases: 3. The PCR employed 60 Vbeta primers together with 13 Jbeta primers. TCRdb's copy holds only in-frame clones and misses some; the assay was immunoSEQ multiplex PCR. The repertoire holds some 110,000 clones, with around 73% as singletons. Notes on this clone: Its target is not known.

The receptor was derived from a woman in her 40s in good health and CMV-seronegative. The material sequenced was PBMCs. The V call is TRBV18, the J call TRBJ1-1; 8 bases map to TRBD1. CDR3 nucleotides: TGTGCCAGCTCACCAAATACAGGGGGGAACACTGAAGCTTTCTTT. It specifies CASSPNTGGNTEAFF.